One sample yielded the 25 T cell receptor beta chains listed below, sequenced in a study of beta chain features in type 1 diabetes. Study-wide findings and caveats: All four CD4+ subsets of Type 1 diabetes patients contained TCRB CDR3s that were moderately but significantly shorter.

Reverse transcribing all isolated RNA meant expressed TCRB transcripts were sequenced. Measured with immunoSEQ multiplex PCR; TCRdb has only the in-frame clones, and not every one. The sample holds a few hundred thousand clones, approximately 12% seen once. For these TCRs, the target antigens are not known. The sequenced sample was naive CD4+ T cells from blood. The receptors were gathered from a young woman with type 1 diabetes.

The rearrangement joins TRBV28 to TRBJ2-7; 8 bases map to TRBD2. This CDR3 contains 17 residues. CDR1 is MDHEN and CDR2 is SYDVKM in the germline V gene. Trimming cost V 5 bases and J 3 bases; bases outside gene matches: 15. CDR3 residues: CASSGIWGASGYYEQYF. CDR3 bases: TGTGCCAGCAGTGGAATATGGGGGGCTAGCGGGTACTACGAGCAGTACTTC.

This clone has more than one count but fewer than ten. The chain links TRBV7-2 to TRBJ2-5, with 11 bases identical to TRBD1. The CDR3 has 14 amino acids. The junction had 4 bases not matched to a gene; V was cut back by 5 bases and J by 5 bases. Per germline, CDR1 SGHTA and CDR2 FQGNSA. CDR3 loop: CASSRGQGAETQYF. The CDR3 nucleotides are TGTGCCAGCAGCCGCGGACAGGGGGCCGAGACCCAGTACTTC.

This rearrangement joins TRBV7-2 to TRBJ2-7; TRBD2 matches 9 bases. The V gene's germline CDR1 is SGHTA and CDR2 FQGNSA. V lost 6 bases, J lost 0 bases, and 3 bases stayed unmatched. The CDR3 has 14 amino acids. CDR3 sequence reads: CASSQREVSYEQYF. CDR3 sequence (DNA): TGTGCCAGCAGTCAGCGGGAGGTCTCCTACGAGCAGTACTTC.

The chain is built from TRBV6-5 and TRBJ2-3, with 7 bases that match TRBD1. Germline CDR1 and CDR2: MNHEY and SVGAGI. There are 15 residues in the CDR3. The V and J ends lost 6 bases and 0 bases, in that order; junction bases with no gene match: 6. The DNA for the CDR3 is TGTGCCAGCAGGCCCACAGGGGCCAGCACAGATACGCAGTATTTT. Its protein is CASRPTGASTDTQYF.

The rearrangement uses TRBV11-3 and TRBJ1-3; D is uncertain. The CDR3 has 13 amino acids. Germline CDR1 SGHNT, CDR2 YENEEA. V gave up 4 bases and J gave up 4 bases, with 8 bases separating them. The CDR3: CASSSMQGNTIYF. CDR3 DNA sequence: TGTGCCAGCAGCTCGATGCAGGGAAACACCATATATTTT. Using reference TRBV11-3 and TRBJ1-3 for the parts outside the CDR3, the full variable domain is EAGVVQSPRYKIIEKKQPVAFWCNPISGHNTLYWYLQNLGQGPELLIRYENEEAVDDSQLPKDRFSAERLKGVDSTLKIQPAELGDSAVYLCASSSMQGNTIYFGEGSWLTVV.

The CDR3: CASSPLAGESTDTQYF. The DNA for the CDR3 is TGTGCCAGCAGTCCCCTAGCGGGAGAAAGCACAGATACGCAGTATTTT. This chain joins TRBV27 and TRBJ2-3; 10 bases agree with TRBD2. Trimming removed 5 bases from V and 0 bases from J; junction bases left unmatched: 5. Germline assignment: CDR1 MNHEY and CDR2 SMNVEV (reference sequence). The CDR3 totals 16 residues.

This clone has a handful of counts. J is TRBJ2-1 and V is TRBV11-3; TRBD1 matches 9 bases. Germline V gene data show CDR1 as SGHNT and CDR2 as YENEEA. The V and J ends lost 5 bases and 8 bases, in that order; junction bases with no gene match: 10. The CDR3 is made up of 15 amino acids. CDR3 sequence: CASSPSWTGVHEQFF. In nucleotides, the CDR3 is TGTGCCAGCAGCCCTTCCTGGACAGGGGTTCATGAGCAGTTCTTC.

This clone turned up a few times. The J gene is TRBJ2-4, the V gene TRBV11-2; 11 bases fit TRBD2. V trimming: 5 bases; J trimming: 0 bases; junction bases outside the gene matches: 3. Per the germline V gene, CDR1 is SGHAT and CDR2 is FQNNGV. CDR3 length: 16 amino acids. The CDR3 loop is CASSQGTSGAKNIQYF. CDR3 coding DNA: TGTGCCAGCAGCCAAGGGACTAGCGGAGCCAAAAACATTCAGTACTTC.

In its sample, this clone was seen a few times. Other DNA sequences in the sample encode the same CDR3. In nucleotides, the CDR3 is TGTGCCAGCAGCTTAGTCGCCAGCGGGGGACAAGAGACCCAGTACTTC. Translated, it gives CASSLVASGGQETQYF. V is TRBV7-2 and J is TRBJ2-5; 8 bases agree with TRBD2. V lost 1 base and J lost 2; bases outside the gene matches: 6. The CDR3 is made up of 16 amino acids. The germline V gene has CDR1 SGHTA and CDR2 FQGNSA.

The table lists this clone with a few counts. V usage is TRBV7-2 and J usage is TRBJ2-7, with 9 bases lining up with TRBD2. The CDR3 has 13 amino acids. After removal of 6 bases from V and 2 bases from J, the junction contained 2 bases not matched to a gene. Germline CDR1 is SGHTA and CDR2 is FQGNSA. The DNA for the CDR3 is TGTGCCAGCAGAATAGCGGGGGCCTACGAGCAGTACTTC. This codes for CASRIAGAYEQYF.

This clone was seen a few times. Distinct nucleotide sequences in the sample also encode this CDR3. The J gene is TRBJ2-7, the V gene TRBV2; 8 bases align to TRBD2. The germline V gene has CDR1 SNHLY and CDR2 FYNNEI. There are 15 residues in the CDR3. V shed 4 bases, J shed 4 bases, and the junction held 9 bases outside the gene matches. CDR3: CASSVGTSGLYEQYF. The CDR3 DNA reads TGTGCCAGCAGTGTTGGAACTAGCGGTTTATACGAGCAGTACTTC.

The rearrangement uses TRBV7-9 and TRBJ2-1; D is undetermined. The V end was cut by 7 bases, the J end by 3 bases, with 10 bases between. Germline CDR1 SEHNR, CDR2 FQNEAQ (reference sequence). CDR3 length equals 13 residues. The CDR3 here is CASTLVSYNEQFF. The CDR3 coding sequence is TGTGCCAGCACCCTAGTTAGCTACAATGAGCAGTTCTTC.

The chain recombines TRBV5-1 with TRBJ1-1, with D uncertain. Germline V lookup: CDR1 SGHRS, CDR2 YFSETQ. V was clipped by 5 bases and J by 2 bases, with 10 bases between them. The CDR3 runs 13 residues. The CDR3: CASRIVRNTEAFF. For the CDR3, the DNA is TGCGCCAGCAGGATTGTGCGTAACACTGAAGCTTTCTTT.

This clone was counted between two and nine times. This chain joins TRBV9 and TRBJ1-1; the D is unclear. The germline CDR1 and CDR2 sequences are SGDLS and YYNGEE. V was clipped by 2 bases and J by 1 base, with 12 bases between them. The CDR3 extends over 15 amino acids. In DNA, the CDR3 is TGTGCCAGCAGCGTTGGGAGTACCAGGAACACTGAAGCTTTCTTT. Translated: CASSVGSTRNTEAFF.

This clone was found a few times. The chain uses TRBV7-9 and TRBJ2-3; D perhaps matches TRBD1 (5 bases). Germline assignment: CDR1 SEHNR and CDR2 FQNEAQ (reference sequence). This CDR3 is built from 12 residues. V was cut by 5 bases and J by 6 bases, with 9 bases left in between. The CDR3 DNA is TGTGCCAGCAGCATGGACATGGATACGCAGTATTTT. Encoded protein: CASSMDMDTQYF. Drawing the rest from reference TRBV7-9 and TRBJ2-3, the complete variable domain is DTGVSQNPRHKITKRGQNVTFRCDPISEHNRLYWYRQTLGQGPEFLTYFQNEAQLEKSRLLSDRFSAERPKGSFSTLEIQRTEQGDSAMYLCASSMDMDTQYFGPGTRLTVL.

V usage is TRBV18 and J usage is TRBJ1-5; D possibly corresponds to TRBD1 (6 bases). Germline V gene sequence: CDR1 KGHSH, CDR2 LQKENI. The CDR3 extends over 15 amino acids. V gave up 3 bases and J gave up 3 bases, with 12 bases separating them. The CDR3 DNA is TGTGCCAGCTCACCTGGACAGTTACTCAATCAGCCCCAGCATTTT. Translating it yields CASSPGQLLNQPQHF.

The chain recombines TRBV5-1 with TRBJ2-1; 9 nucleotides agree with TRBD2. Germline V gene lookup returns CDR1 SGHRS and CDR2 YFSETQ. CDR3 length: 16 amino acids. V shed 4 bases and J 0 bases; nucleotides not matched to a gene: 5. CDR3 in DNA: TGCGCCAGCAGCGCTAGCGGGGCGAGCTCCTACAATGAGCAGTTCTTC. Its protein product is CASSASGASSYNEQFF.

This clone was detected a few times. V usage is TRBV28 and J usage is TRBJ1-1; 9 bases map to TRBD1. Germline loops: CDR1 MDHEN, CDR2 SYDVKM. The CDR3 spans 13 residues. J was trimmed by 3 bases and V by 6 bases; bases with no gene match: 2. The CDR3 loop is CASSTGGHTEAFF. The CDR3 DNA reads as TGTGCCAGCAGCACAGGGGGCCACACTGAAGCTTTCTTT.

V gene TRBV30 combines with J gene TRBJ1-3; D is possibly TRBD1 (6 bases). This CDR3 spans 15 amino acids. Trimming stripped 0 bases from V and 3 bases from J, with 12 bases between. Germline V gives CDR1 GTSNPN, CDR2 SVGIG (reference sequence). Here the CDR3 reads CAWSVPGEGGNTIYF. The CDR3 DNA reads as TGTGCCTGGAGTGTACCAGGGGAAGGTGGAAACACCATATATTTT.

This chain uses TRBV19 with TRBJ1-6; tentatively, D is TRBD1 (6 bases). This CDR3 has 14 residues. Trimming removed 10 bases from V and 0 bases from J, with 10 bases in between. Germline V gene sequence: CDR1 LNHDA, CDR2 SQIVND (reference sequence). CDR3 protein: CATKGGSYNSPLHF. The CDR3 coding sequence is TGTGCCACAAAAGGGGGCTCCTATAATTCACCCCTCCACTTT.

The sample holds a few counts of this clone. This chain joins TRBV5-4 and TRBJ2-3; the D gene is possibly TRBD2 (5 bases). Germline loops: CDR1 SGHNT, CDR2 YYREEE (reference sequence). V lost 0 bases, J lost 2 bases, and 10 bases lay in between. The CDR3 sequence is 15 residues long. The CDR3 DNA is TGTGCCAGCAGCTTGGCCGGCGGGTTCACAGATACGCAGTATTTT. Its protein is CASSLAGGFTDTQYF. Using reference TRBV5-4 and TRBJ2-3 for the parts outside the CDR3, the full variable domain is ETGVTQSPTHLIKTRGQQVTLRCSSQSGHNTVSWYQQALGQGPQFIFQYYREEENGRGNFPPRFSGLQFPNYSSELNVNALELDDSALYLCASSLAGGFTDTQYFGPGTRLTVL.

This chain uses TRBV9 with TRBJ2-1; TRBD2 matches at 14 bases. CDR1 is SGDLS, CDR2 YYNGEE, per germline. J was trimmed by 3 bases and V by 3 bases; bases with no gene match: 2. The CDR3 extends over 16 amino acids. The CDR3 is CASSGGTSGSYNEQFF. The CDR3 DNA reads TGTGCCAGCAGCGGGGGGACTAGCGGGAGCTACAATGAGCAGTTCTTC.

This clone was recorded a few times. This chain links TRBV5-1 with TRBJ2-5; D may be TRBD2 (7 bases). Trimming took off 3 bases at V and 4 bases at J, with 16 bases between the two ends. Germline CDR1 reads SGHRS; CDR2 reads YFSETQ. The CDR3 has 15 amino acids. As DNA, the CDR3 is TGCGCCAGCAGCTCGTCGGGGGGCTCCCGAGAGACCCAGTACTTC. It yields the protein CASSSSGGSRETQYF.

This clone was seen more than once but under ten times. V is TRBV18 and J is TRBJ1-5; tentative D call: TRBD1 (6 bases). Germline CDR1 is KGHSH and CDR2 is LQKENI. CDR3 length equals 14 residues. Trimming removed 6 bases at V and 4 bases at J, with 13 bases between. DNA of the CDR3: TGTGCCAGCTCTCCAGATCAGGGGAATCAGCCCCAGCATTTT. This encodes CASSPDQGNQPQHF.

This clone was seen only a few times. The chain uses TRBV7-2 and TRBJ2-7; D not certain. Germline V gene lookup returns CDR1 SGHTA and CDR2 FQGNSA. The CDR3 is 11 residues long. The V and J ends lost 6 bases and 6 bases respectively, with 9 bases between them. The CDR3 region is CASSLFLEQYF. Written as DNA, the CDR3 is TGTGCCAGCAGTCTATTCCTCGAGCAGTACTTC.